The T cell receptor beta chain under discussion was sequenced for a study of Tregs in tolerant kidney transplant recipients. CD4+CD25+CD127- Tregs, CD4+CD25- non-Tregs, CD4 and CD8 cells were sorted. Produced via immunoSEQ multiplex PCR; TCRdb's table is partial and in-frame only. The table shows 98,000 or so clones, with about 90% occurring only once. This receptor was obtained from a human donor who received a combined kidney and bone marrow transplant. The sequenced sample was CD4+ T cells from blood, obtained before the transplant.

As DNA, the CDR3 is TGTGCCAGCAGCTTAGACCGGCAGGGGGACGAGCAGTACTTC. Translation: CASSLDRQGDEQYF. The V and J genes are TRBV7-9 and TRBJ2-7; 7 nucleotides align to TRBD1. CDR1 is SEHNR and CDR2 is FQNEAQ in the germline V gene (reference sequence). The CDR3 is 14 amino acids. The J segment lost 5 bases and the V segment lost 1 base, leaving 5 bases of the junction unmatched.